This TCR beta chain was captured in a study of response to subunit inactivated influenza vaccine. Notes on the study in general: New T cells are recruited in small numbers by each seasonal influenza vaccination, according to the authors' suggestion.

Via MiXCR, TCRdb re-called the RT-PCR reads, giving one row per CDR3 protein. The table lists hundreds of thousands of distinct CDR3 sequences, 11% to 15% of them singletons. This clonotype was counted between two and nine times. Antigen: not known. Deletions cut 6 bases from V and 2 bases from J, with 14 bases between. The length of the CDR3 is 15 residues. Looked up from germline, CDR1 is SGHAT and CDR2 is FQNNGV. This sequence originates from a man in his forties or fifties who received an inactivated influenza vaccine. The chain combines TRBV11-2 with TRBJ2-1; either TRBD1 or TRBD2 may fit D (6 bases each). The material sequenced was PBMCs from blood, taken approximately 15 days before vaccination. CDR3: CASRAVGGPYNEQFF. The CDR3 nucleotides are TGTGCCAGCAGAGCCGTGGGGGGCCCCTACAATGAGCAGTTCTTC.